This is a list of T cell receptor beta chains from one sample in a study of shared clonotypes between healthy human individuals. The data were produced by immunoSEQ multiplex PCR, yet TCRdb's version contains in-frame clones alone and is incomplete. The sample has approximately 1,000,000 clones; roughly 77% are singletons. The material sequenced was memory CD4+ T cells from PBMCs. The origin of the receptors is a man aged 18 to 30 in good health. Some clones in this sample may be carry-over from other donors' samples. The CDR3 runs from the conserved cysteine through the conserved F or W.

J gene	V gene	CDR3 protein
TRBJ1-2	TRBV2	CASSTTGGIYGYTF
TRBJ1-2	TRBV10-3	CAISEDRGGKGYTF
TRBJ2-5	TRBV15	CATSRIAVGETQYF
TRBJ2-2	TRBV5-1	CASSLKASGTNTGELFF
TRBJ2-2	TRBV4-2	CASSQDGSGGELFF
TRBJ2-2	TRBV9	CASSPRAGTGASRGAGELFF
TRBJ2-3	TRBV27	CASSLTRTTDTQYF
TRBJ1-4	TRBV18	CASSPPGSRNEKLFF
TRBJ1-2	TRBV9	CASSEGQFDSYTF
TRBJ2-2	TRBV5-1	CASSLGTLEAGELFF